These 3 T cell receptor beta chains originate from one sample sequenced in a study of T-cell reconstitution after alpha-beta-depleted transplantation in children. Molecular barcoding with unique molecular identifiers was used for the TCRbeta library. MiXCR was run by TCRdb on the PCR reads, yielding one entry per CDR3 protein. Here the sample spans roughly 100,000 distinct CDR3 sequences, around 6% being singletons. The sequences come from PBMCs, mostly from graft donor cells, collected 60 days after TCRalphabeta/CD19-depleted stem cell transplant. Receptors were obtained from a female patient aged 2-9 years who had a stem cell transplant for Fanconi anemia, so the T cells may come from the graft donor.

The sample holds a few counts of this clonotype. This chain connects TRBV12-3 or TRBV12-4 to TRBJ1-2; 10 bases line up with TRBD1. The CDR3 spans 13 residues. V trimming: 3 bases; J trimming: 7 bases; junction bases outside the gene matches: 2. The CDR3 DNA sequence: TGTGCCAGCAGTTTCGGACAGGGGGTTGGCTACACCTTC. Protein product: CASSFGQGVGYTF.

The CDR3, as DNA: TGTGCCAGCAGTTTTTTTGTAGATACGCAGTATTTT. Protein sequence: CASSFFVDTQYF. The rearrangement uses TRBV28 and TRBJ2-3; D is unresolved. CDR1 is MDHEN and CDR2 is SYDVKM in the germline V gene. The V gene lost 3 bases and the J gene lost 5 bases, with 6 bases spanning the gap. CDR3 length: 12 amino acids.

This clonotype was counted at least ten times. The rearrangement uses TRBV25-1 and TRBJ2-2; 8 bases line up with TRBD1. V gave up 6 bases and J gave up 5 bases; unmatched junction bases: 2. In germline, CDR1 is MGHDK, CDR2 SYGVNS. This CDR3 is built from 13 residues. CDR3 region: CASRDRDTGELFF. CDR3 nucleotides: TGTGCCAGCAGGGACAGGGATACCGGGGAGCTGTTTTTT.